Described below is a single T cell receptor beta chain sequence and its context. This sample is drawn from a study of shared clonotypes between healthy human individuals. Germline CDR1 MNHEY, CDR2 SVGAGI. CDR3 size: 12 residues. V shed 6 bases and J shed 4 bases, with 8 bases lying between them. Profiled with immunoSEQ multiplex PCR; TCRdb holds only in-frame clones, not every one. The profile shows approximately 1.5 million clones, 98% of them singletons. The sample taken for sequencing was naive CD4+ T cells sorted from blood. Subset specified: CD45RA+ positively selected. The chain uses TRBV6-5 and TRBJ2-3; the D is unclear. The clonotype was recovered from a man between 25 and 39 years old in good health. The CDR3 reads CASRPRSDTQYF. The DNA of the CDR3 is TGTGCCAGCAGACCAAGATCAGATACGCAGTATTTT.